The clone carrying this T cell receptor (beta chain) was observed a few times. Its antigen is not identified. RNA transcripts were the template for amplifying TCR beta CDR3 regions. Carried out on the TCR CDR3, a first-round RT-PCR used the HTBI primer set. TCRdb re-called the multiplex PCR reads with MiXCR, one entry per CDR3 protein. This table holds 200,000 to 300,000 distinct CDR3 sequences, roughly 22% found once. The data stem from a study of T cells in Graves' hyperthyroidism and ophthalmopathy. Whole-study results and caveats: Most thyroid-expanded clonotypes above 0.001 were also found in blood.

The CDR3 runs 14 residues. The V end was cut by 2 bases, the J end by 5 bases, with 10 bases between. The rearrangement links TRBV12-3 or TRBV12-4 to TRBJ2-4; D may match TRBD1 or TRBD2 (5 bases each). This clonotype was obtained from a woman aged 40-49 years with Graves' ophthalmopathy. Sequencing was carried out using blood. Here the CDR3 reads CASSLRGSQNIQYF. Here the CDR3 DNA reads TGTGCCAGCAGTTTACGGGGCTCACAAAACATTCAGTACTTC.